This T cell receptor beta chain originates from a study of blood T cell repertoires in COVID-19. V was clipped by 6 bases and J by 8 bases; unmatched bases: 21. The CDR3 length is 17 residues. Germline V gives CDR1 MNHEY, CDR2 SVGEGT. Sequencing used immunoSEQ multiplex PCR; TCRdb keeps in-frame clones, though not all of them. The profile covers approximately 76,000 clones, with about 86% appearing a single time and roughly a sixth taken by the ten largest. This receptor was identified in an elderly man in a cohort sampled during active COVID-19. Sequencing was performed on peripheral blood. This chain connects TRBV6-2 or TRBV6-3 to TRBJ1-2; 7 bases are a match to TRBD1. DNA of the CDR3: TGTGCCAGCAGCGACGGGCGACAGGGTTCAAAACGTGGCGGCTACACCTTC. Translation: CASSDGRQGSKRGGYTF.